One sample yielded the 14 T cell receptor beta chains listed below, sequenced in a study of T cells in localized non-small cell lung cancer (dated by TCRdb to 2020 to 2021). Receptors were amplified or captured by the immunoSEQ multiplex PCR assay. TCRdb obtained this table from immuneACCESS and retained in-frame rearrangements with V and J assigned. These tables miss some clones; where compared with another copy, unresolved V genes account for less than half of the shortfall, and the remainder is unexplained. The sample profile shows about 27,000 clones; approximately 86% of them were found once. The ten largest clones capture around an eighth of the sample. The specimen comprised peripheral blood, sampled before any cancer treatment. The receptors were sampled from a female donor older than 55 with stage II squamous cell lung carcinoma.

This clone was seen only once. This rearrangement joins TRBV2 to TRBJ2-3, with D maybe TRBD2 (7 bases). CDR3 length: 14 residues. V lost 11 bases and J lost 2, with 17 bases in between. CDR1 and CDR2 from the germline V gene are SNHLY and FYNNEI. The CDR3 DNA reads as TGTGCCGGACTAGGGGGGATCGTCACAGATACGCAGTATTTT. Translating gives CAGLGGIVTDTQYF.

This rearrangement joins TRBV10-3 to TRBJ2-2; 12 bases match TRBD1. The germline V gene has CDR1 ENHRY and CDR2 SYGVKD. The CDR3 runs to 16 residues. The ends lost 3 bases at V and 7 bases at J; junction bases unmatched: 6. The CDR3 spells CAISDTGTGGGGELFF. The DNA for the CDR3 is TGTGCCATCAGTGATACCGGGACAGGGGGCGGCGGGGAGCTGTTTTTT.

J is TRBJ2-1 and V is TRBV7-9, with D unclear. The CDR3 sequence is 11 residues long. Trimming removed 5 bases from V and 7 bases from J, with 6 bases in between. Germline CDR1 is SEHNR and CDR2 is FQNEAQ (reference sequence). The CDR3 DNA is TGTGCCAGCAGCCCCTCAAATGAGCAGTTCTTC. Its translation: CASSPSNEQFF.

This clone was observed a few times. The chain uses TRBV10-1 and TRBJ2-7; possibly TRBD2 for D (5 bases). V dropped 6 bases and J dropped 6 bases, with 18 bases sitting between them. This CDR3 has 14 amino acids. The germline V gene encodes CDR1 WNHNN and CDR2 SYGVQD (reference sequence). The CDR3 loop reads CASSLSRWRVEQYF. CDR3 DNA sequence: TGCGCCAGCAGCTTGAGTCGTTGGCGGGTCGAGCAGTACTTC.

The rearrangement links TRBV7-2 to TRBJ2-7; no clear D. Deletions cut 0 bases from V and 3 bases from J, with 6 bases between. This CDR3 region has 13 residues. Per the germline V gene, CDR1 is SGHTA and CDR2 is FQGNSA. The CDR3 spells CASSLAVNYEQYF. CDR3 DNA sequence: TGTGCCAGCAGCTTAGCCGTGAACTACGAGCAGTACTTC.

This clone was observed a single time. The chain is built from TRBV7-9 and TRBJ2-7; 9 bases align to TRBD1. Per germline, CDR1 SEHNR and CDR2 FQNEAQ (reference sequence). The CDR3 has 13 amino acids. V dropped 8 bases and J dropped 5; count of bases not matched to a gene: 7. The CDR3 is CASGGTGIHEQYF. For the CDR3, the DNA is TGTGCCAGCGGGGGGACAGGGATCCACGAGCAGTACTTC.

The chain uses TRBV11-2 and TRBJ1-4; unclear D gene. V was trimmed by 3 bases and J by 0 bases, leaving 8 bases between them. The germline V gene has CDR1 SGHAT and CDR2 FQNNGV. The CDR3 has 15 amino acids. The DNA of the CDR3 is TGTGCCAGCAGCTTTAGAGGTCCAACTAATGAAAAACTGTTTTTT. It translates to CASSFRGPTNEKLFF.

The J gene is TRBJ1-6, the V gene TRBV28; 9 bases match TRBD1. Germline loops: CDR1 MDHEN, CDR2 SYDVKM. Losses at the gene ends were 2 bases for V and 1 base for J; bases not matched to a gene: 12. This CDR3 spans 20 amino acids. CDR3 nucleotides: TGTGCCAGCAGTTTAAGTGGCTTTGCACAGGGGGCATCCTATAATTCACCCCTCCACTTT. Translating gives CASSLSGFAQGASYNSPLHF.

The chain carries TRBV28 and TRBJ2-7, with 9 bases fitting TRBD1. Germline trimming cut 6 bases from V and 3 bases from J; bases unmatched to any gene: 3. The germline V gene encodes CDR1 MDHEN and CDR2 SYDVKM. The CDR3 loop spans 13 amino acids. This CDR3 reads CASRGQGVYEQYF. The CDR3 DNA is TGTGCCAGCAGGGGACAGGGAGTCTACGAGCAGTACTTC.

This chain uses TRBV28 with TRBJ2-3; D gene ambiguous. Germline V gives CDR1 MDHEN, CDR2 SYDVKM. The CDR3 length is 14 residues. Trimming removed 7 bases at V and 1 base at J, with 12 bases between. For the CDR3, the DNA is TGTGCCAGCACCCCGACCGGGCGCACAGATACGCAGTATTTT. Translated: CASTPTGRTDTQYF.

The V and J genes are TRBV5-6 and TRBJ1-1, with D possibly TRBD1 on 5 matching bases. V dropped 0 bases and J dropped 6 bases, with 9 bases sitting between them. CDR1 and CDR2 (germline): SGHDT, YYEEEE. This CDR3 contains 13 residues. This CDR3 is CASSLERGSEAFF. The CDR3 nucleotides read TGTGCCAGCAGCTTGGAAAGGGGTTCTGAAGCTTTCTTT.

The CDR3 DNA is TGTGCCAGCAGCCAAGTTGATCGGGGAGGCTCCTACAATGAGCAGTTCTTC. Encoded protein: CASSQVDRGGSYNEQFF. The genes are TRBV4-2 and TRBJ2-1; TRBD2 might be the D (6 bases). CDR3 length: 17 amino acids. V was shortened by 1 base and J by 0 bases, with 13 bases between the two germline ends. Germline-derived CDR1 and CDR2 are LGHNA and YNFKEQ.

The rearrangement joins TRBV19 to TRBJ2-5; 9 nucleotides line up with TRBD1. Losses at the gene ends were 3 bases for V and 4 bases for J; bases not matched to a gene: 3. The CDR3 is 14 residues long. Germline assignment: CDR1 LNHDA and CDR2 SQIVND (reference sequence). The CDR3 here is CASSIRQGGETQYF. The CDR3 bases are TGTGCCAGTAGTATTCGACAGGGGGGAGAGACCCAGTACTTC.

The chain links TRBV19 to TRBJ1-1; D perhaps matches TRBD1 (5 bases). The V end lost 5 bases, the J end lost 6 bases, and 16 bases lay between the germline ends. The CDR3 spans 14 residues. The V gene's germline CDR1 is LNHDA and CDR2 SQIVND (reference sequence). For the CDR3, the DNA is TGTGCCAGTAGTGCGAAGAAGGGGTTGGCTGAAGCTTTCTTT. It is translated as CASSAKKGLAEAFF.